Shown below are 29 T cell receptor beta chains from a single sample sequenced in a study of blood T cell repertoires in COVID-19 (dated by TCRdb to 2019 to 2021). The protocol used for the library was the immunoSEQ multiplex PCR assay. TCRdb's version of the immuneACCESS table is confined to in-frame rearrangements and falls short of the full clone set. An unresolved V gene accounts for under half of the shortfall where checked; the remainder is of unknown origin. Recorded for this sample are 30,000 to 40,000 clones; 88% of them occurred a single time. The ten most abundant clones make up 2% to 2.5% of the sample. The source material was peripheral blood. These receptors all come from a human donor in a cohort sampled during active COVID-19.

Written as DNA, the CDR3 is TGTGCTAGTGGTTCCCCGAGGGCGGGGGTAGAGACCCAGTACTTC. This translates into CASGSPRAGVETQYF. The chain employs TRBV12-5 and TRBJ2-5; 7 bases align to TRBD2. The CDR3 length is 15 residues. The germline gives CDR1 LGHNT, CDR2 FRNRAP. J gave up 4 bases and V 4 bases, and 9 bases lay outside the gene matches.

Worth noting for this clone: At one boundary the junction diverges from the germline segment, which might be a read error. The CDR3 bases are TGTGCCAGCATTCGAACCCAGTGGGACAGCCTCTTC. Amino acids: CASIRTQWDSLF. V and J are TRBV2 and TRBJ1-2; 7 nucleotides align to TRBD1. CDR3 length equals 12 residues. Germline assignment: CDR1 SNHLY and CDR2 FYNNEI.

This clone was found a few times. V and J are TRBV19 and TRBJ2-4, with TRBD1 identical over 7 bases. The CDR3 has 14 amino acids. Germline CDR1 and CDR2: LNHDA and SQIVND (reference sequence). The V and J ends lost 6 bases and 9 bases, in that order; junction bases with no gene match: 11. Here the CDR3 reads CASSPTGTDGIQYF. CDR3 bases: TGTGCCAGTAGCCCCACCGGGACAGATGGCATTCAGTACTTC.

The rearrangement joins TRBV10-3 to TRBJ2-1; the D gene is possibly TRBD2 (7 bases). Germline V gene lookup returns CDR1 ENHRY and CDR2 SYGVKD. The CDR3 runs to 18 residues. The V and J ends lost 11 bases and 2 bases respectively, with 28 bases between them. The CDR3 coding sequence is TGTGCCGTCGCCAACCCCCGGGACAAGGGGGGGCCCTACAATGAGCAGTTCTTC. It codes for CAVANPRDKGGPYNEQFF.

The chain combines TRBV28 with TRBJ2-5, with TRBD1 identical over 8 bases. The germline gives CDR1 MDHEN, CDR2 SYDVKM. This CDR3 has 18 amino acids. V dropped 6 bases and J dropped 0; count of bases not matched to a gene: 15. The CDR3 reads CASSPGTTGARYQETQYF. The CDR3 coding sequence is TGTGCCAGCAGCCCGGGAACGACAGGGGCCCGGTACCAAGAGACCCAGTACTTC. Complete variable domain (other parts from reference TRBV28 and TRBJ2-5): DVKVTQSSRYLVKRTGEKVFLECVQDMDHENMFWYRQDPGLGLRLIYFSYDVKMKEKGDIPEGYSVSREKKERFSLILESASTNQTSMYLCASSPGTTGARYQETQYFGPGTRLLVL.

The chain uses TRBV27 and TRBJ1-1; weak D call: TRBD1 (6 bases). There are 14 residues in the CDR3. The V end was cut by 5 bases, the J end by 5 bases, with 15 bases between. Germline V gene data show CDR1 as MNHEY and CDR2 as SMNVEV (reference sequence). This chain's CDR3 is CASSDRDIETEAFF. CDR3 DNA sequence: TGTGCCAGCAGTGACCGGGACATTGAAACTGAAGCTTTCTTT.

The J gene is TRBJ2-7, the V gene TRBV11-2; 7 nucleotides match TRBD1. Germline V gene data show CDR1 as SGHAT and CDR2 as FQNNGV. The ends lost 4 bases at V and 0 bases at J; junction bases unmatched: 3. This CDR3 has 14 residues. CDR3 sequence (DNA): TGTGCCAGCAGCTCGACAGGGCCCTCCTACGAGCAGTACTTC. It encodes CASSSTGPSYEQYF. The variable domain in full, completed from reference TRBV11-2 and TRBJ2-7, reads EAGVAQSPRYKIIEKRQSVAFWCNPISGHATLYWYQQILGQGPKLLIQFQNNGVVDDSQLPKDRFSAERLKGVDSTLKIQPAKLEDSAVYLCASSSTGPSYEQYFGPGTRLTVT.

The chain couples TRBV6-5 to TRBJ1-3; D ambiguous. Germline assignment: CDR1 MNHEY and CDR2 SVGAGI. V gave up 2 bases and J gave up 4 bases, with 9 bases separating them. The CDR3 has 14 amino acids. Here the CDR3 reads CASSYRGGGNTIYF. In nucleotides, the CDR3 is TGTGCCAGCAGTTACCGGGGAGGAGGAAACACCATATATTTT.

This clone has a handful of counts. The chain joins TRBV7-9 to TRBJ2-7, with D maybe TRBD1 (5 bases). Germline loops: CDR1 SEHNR, CDR2 FQNEAQ (reference sequence). This CDR3 region has 14 residues. V gave up 5 bases and J gave up 0 bases, with 11 bases separating them. In DNA, the CDR3 is TGTGCCAGCAGCCAGGGCTTTAACTCCTACGAGCAGTACTTC. It encodes CASSQGFNSYEQYF.

V gene TRBV12-5 combines with J gene TRBJ2-3; 7 nucleotides align to TRBD2. This CDR3 region has 14 residues. Germline V gene lookup returns CDR1 LGHNT and CDR2 FRNRAP. The J segment lost 4 bases and the V segment lost 7 bases, leaving 8 bases of the junction unmatched. The CDR3 DNA reads as TGTGCTAGTGCCCCGTGGGGGGGGGCAGATACGCAGTATTTT. Amino acid sequence: CASAPWGGADTQYF.

This clone has more than one count but fewer than ten. The genes are TRBV28 and TRBJ2-7; D may be TRBD1 (6 bases). V lost 2 bases to trimming and J lost 2 bases, with 10 bases between them. The CDR3 sequence is 14 residues long. The V gene's germline CDR1 is MDHEN and CDR2 SYDVKM. CDR3 sequence: CASSLTEGAYEQYF. CDR3 nucleotides: TGTGCCAGCAGTTTAACCGAGGGGGCCTACGAGCAGTACTTC.

J is TRBJ1-1 and V is TRBV6-5, with D perhaps TRBD1 (5 bases). Germline CDR1 MNHEY, CDR2 SVGAGI. The CDR3 is made up of 13 amino acids. Trimming took off 0 bases at V and 11 bases at J, with 13 bases between the two ends. The CDR3 sequence is CASSYSPGLGAFF. The CDR3 coding sequence is TGTGCCAGCAGTTACTCGCCAGGGTTGGGGGCTTTCTTT.

The chain is built from TRBV6-6 and TRBJ1-4, with 7 bases aligning to TRBD1. The CDR3 has 14 residues. Per germline, CDR1 MNHNY and CDR2 SVGAGI (reference sequence). V shed 8 bases, J shed 6 bases, and the junction held 9 bases outside the gene matches. The CDR3 sequence is CASSRGGSDEKLFF. In nucleotides, the CDR3 is TGTGCCAGCTCCCGAGGGGGCTCTGATGAAAAACTGTTTTTT.

The genes are TRBV27 and TRBJ2-2; 10 bases match TRBD2. After removal of 5 bases from V and 2 bases from J, the junction contained 5 bases not matched to a gene. The CDR3 contains 16 residues. Germline V gene sequence: CDR1 MNHEY, CDR2 SMNVEV (reference sequence). For the CDR3, the DNA is TGTGCCAGCAGTACCCTAGCGGGGGATAACACCGGGGAGCTGTTTTTT. Translated: CASSTLAGDNTGELFF.

With respect to this clone: No conserved phenylalanine or tryptophan ends this CDR3, so it is likely a read error. V and J are TRBV6-2 or TRBV6-3 and TRBJ2-7; the D is unclear. Germline loops: CDR1 MNHEY, CDR2 SVGEGT. The CDR3 covers 14 residues. V dropped 6 bases and J dropped 6 bases, with 18 bases sitting between them. CDR3 sequence: CASSPLNYVAEQYL. CDR3 coding DNA: TGTGCCAGCAGCCCCTTAAACTATGTGGCCGAGCAGTACCTC.

This sequence joins TRBV28 and TRBJ1-4; 11 bases fit TRBD1. Germline V gene data show CDR1 as MDHEN and CDR2 as SYDVKM. The CDR3 is made up of 15 amino acids. V was clipped by 2 bases and J by 8 bases; unmatched bases: 4. Here the CDR3 DNA reads TGTGCCAGCAGTTTAGATGGGACAGGGGGAGAAAAACTGTTTTTT. This sequence encodes CASSLDGTGGEKLFF.

The chain recombines TRBV4-2 with TRBJ2-5; D is uncertain. The CDR3 contains 16 residues. Germline-derived CDR1 and CDR2 are LGHNA and YNFKEQ. With 0 bases removed from V and 2 bases from J, the gap between germline ends came to 13 bases. CDR3 sequence: CASSQDSPDLQETQYF. CDR3 DNA: TGTGCCAGCAGCCAAGATAGCCCAGACTTGCAAGAGACCCAGTACTTC.

This clone came up once. The gene calls are TRBV28 and TRBJ2-3; D perhaps matches TRBD2 (6 bases). The length of the CDR3 is 17 residues. Per the germline V gene, CDR1 is MDHEN and CDR2 is SYDVKM. V lost 2 bases to trimming and J lost 2 bases, with 17 bases between them. In nucleotides, the CDR3 is TGTGCCAGCAGTTTAGCGGGACGCATTTCAATCACAGATACGCAGTATTTT. This gives the protein CASSLAGRISITDTQYF.

This rearrangement joins TRBV20-1 to TRBJ2-3; 10 bases map to TRBD1. Germline CDR1 and CDR2: DFQATT and SNEGSKA (reference sequence). CDR3 length: 10 residues. The junction had 5 bases not matched to a gene; V was cut back by 6 bases and J by 14 bases. As DNA, the CDR3 is TGCAGTGCCCGGACAGGGGGTTTGTATTTT. Its protein is CSARTGGLYF.

The CDR3 coding sequence is TGTGCCATCAGTGAGTCACGGACTCCCCACACCTTC. It specifies CAISESRTPHTF. This chain connects TRBV10-3 to TRBJ1-2, with D uncertain. Trimming cost V 0 bases and J 12 bases, with 11 bases left between them. This CDR3 comprises 12 residues. Germline V gives CDR1 ENHRY, CDR2 SYGVKD.

The rearrangement uses TRBV19 and TRBJ1-5, with a tentative D call TRBD1 (5 bases). The CDR3 runs 14 residues. Germline V gene lookup returns CDR1 LNHDA and CDR2 SQIVND (reference sequence). V lost 7 bases and J 6 bases, leaving 16 bases between the germline ends. CDR3 bases: TGTGCCAGTAAAAATAGGGGATCGGGTCAGCCCCAGCATTTT. It is translated as CASKNRGSGQPQHF.

The chain links TRBV5-4 to TRBJ1-2; a weak D match, TRBD1 (6 bases). The CDR3 spans 13 residues. Between the trimmed V and J ends, which lost 5 bases and 4 bases, there was a span of 12 bases. The germline gives CDR1 SGHNT, CDR2 YYREEE (reference sequence). The CDR3 reads CASSYRDGYGYTF. The CDR3 region has the DNA TGTGCCAGCAGTTACAGGGATGGCTATGGCTACACCTTC.

As DNA, the CDR3 is TGCGCCAGCAGTGAGGGGAGCGGGGTGCGAAATGAGCAGTTCTTC. The encoded protein is CASSEGSGVRNEQFF. The V call is TRBV10-1, the J call TRBJ2-1, with 7 bases fitting TRBD2. Germline loops: CDR1 WNHNN, CDR2 SYGVQD (reference sequence). CDR3 length equals 15 residues. V shed 2 bases, J shed 7 bases, and the junction held 8 bases outside the gene matches.

This chain joins TRBV13 and TRBJ1-3; no clear D. The CDR3 totals 16 residues. In germline, CDR1 is PRHDT, CDR2 FYEKMQ (reference sequence). Between the trimmed V and J ends, which lost 1 base and 0 bases, there was a span of 10 bases. The CDR3 sequence is CASSLEADSSGNTIYF. CDR3 sequence (DNA): TGTGCCAGCAGCTTAGAGGCGGATTCCTCTGGAAACACCATATATTTT.

This chain connects TRBV30 to TRBJ2-7, with 9 bases that match TRBD1. Germline CDR1 and CDR2: GTSNPN and SVGIG (reference sequence). The CDR3 sequence is 13 residues long. The junction had 2 bases not matched to a gene; V was cut back by 2 bases and J by 3 bases. CDR3 coding DNA: TGTGCCTGGAGTCCGGGACAGGGCTACGAGCAGTACTTC. It codes for CAWSPGQGYEQYF.

In DNA form, the CDR3 reads TGTGCCAGCAGCACGCCGGGGGGCCAAGAGACCCAGTACTTC. This translates into CASSTPGGQETQYF. The chain recombines TRBV5-4 with TRBJ2-5; 7 bases line up with TRBD2. The CDR3 runs 14 residues. The germline V gene has CDR1 SGHNT and CDR2 YYREEE (reference sequence). V shed 4 bases and J 1 base; nucleotides not matched to a gene: 4.

This chain uses TRBV4-1 with TRBJ1-1, with D perhaps TRBD1 (5 bases). This CDR3 contains 15 residues. From germline, CDR1 is MGHRA and CDR2 YSYEKL. V was cut by 4 bases and J by 4 bases, with 16 bases left in between. For the CDR3, the DNA is TGCGCCAGCAGCCGGGAGGGGACCGGGGGCACTGAAGCTTTCTTT. Its translation: CASSREGTGGTEAFF.

This clone came up once. The chain employs TRBV27 and TRBJ1-2, with TRBD1 matching 8 bases. Germline V gives CDR1 MNHEY, CDR2 SMNVEV (reference sequence). J gave up 8 bases and V 8 bases, and 10 bases lay outside the gene matches. There are 13 residues in the CDR3. As DNA, the CDR3 is TGTGCCAGCTCCTTCCCAGGGGGCTTGGGCTACACCTTC. Translated: CASSFPGGLGYTF.

The chain is built from TRBV3-1 (or the pseudogene TRBV3-2) and TRBJ1-2; D is unclear. CDR3 length: 14 residues. The ends were cut back, 1 base at V and 7 bases at J, with 13 bases in the middle. Germline lookup yields CDR1 LGHDT and CDR2 YNNKEL (reference sequence). CDR3 DNA: TGTGCCAGCAGCCAAGGAGGCCCCAATGGTGGCTACACCTTC. It translates to CASSQGGPNGGYTF.